The rows below give T cell receptor beta chains drawn from one sample of a study of identifying expanded T cells in peripheral blood. Only in-frame clones appear in the TCRdb table, and some are missing; sequencing was by immunoSEQ multiplex PCR. The repertoire has about 130,000 clones, approximately 86% of them found once; the top ten carry 7% to 10%. The sample taken for sequencing was blood. The receptor set was obtained from a person aged 18 to 75 in good health. The CDR3 runs from the conserved cysteine through the conserved F or W. The order of the fields is CDR3 protein, clone size, V gene. The listing skips clone size in some rows; elsewhere it reads once, few, many or a size class.

CASSLTPGDKDTIYF - TRBV5-1
CASSDSLSSYNEQFF - TRBV2
CAWNQQGREKLFF - TRBV30
CASSIRPSYTDTQYF - TRBV19
CASSLGDSRYEQYF - TRBV5-8
CASSQAGINNEQFF - TRBV14
CASSLGERWVYGYTF once TRBV5-1
CASSPRIAGVGGELFF - TRBV18
CASSPAQASSYEQYF - TRBV6-5
CASSLGRVNTEAFF - TRBV27
CASKGAGQTVGYTF once TRBV19
CASSLSSGGTDTQYF once TRBV7-2
CASSLATGFDEQFF - TRBV7-7
CASSIGGTQNSPLHF once TRBV19
CASSGLPTTSTDTQYF once TRBV14
CASSSQGPGELFF - TRBV5-4
CASSVERDSSYEQYF - TRBV6-5
CASSLAGRLDF once TRBV2
CASSERAGGPSGELFF - TRBV6-1
CASSLVGLKQETQYF - TRBV7-7
CASRRAKRAGLSNEQYF - TRBV2
CASSESFGPQHF - TRBV2
CASNWNPGQSSYEQYF - TRBV5-1
CASSPTDSSGDEKLFF - TRBV18
CASSQGGTNTGELFF - TRBV7-8
CASSSSQPCTYTQSEKLFF - TRBV12-1
CAWMRVSYNSPLHF - TRBV30
CASSQDSWAGNNQPQHF - TRBV4-1
CASSLSLVGSDTQYF - TRBV5-1
CAAEALKDYGYTF - TRBV7-9
CASSEDSGRSLGDEQYF once TRBV2
CASSPLAQETQYF - TRBV4-1
CASSVGTGGRSGNTIYF - TRBV9
CASRNRERGKGTQYF - TRBV13
CASSIARGQETQYF - TRBV19